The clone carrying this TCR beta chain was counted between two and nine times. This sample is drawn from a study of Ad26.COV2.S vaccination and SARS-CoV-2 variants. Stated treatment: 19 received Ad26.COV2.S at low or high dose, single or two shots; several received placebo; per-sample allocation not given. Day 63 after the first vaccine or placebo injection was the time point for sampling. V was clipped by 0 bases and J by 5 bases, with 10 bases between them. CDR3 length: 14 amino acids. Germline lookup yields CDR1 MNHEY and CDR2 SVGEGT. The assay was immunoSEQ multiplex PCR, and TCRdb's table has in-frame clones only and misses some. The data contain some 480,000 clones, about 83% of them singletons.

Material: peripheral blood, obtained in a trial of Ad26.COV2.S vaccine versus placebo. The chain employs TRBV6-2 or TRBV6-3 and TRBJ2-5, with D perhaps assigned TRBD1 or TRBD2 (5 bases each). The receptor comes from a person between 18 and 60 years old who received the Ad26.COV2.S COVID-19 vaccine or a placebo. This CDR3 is CASSYSRGLETQYF. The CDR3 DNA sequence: TGTGCCAGCAGTTACTCGAGGGGTCTGGAGACCCAGTACTTC.